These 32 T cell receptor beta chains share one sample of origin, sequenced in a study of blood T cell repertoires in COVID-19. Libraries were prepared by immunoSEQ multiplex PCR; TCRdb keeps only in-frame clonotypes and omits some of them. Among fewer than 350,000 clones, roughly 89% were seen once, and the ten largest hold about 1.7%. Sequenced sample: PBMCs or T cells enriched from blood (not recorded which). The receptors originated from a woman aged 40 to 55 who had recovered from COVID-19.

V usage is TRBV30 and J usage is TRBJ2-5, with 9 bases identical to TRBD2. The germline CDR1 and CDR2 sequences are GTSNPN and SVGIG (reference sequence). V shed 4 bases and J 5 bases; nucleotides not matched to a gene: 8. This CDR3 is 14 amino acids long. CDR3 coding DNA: TGTGCCTGGAATGGCGGGGGGGCCGGTGAGACCCAGTACTTC. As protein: CAWNGGGAGETQYF.

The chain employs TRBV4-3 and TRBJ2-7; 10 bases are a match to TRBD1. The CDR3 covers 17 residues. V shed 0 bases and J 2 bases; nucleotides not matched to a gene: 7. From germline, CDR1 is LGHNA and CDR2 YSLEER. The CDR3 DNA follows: TGCGCCAGCAGCCAAGATCTTTCGGGACAGGGGACCTACGAGCAGTACTTC. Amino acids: CASSQDLSGQGTYEQYF.

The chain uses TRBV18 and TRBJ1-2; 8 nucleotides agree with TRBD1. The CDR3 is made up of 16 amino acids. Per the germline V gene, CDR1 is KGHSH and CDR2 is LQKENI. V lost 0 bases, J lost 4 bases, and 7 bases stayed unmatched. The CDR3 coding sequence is TGTGCCAGCTCACCACCGACAACAGGGGGTAGCTATGGCTACACCTTC. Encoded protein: CASSPPTTGGSYGYTF.

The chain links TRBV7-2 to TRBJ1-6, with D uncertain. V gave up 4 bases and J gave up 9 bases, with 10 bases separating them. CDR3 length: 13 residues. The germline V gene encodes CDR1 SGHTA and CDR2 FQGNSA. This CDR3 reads CASSSPLVSPLHF. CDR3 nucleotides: TGTGCCAGCAGCTCCCCACTCGTTTCACCCCTCCACTTT.

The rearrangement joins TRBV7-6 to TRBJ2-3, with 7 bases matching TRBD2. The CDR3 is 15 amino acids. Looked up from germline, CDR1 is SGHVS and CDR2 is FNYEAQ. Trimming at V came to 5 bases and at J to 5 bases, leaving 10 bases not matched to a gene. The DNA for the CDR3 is TGTGCCAGCAGCCGGCAGGGAGGGCTCTTAGATACGCAGTATTTT. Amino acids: CASSRQGGLLDTQYF.

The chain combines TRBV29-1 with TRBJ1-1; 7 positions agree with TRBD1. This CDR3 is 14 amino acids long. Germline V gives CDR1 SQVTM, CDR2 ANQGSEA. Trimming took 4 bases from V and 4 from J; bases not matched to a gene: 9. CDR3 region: CSVVEGAGITEAFF. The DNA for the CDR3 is TGCAGCGTTGTTGAGGGGGCCGGTATCACTGAAGCTTTCTTT. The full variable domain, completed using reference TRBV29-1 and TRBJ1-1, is SAVISQKPSRDICQRGTSLTIQCQVDSQVTMMFWYRQQPGQSLTLIATANQGSEATYESGFVIDKFPISRPNLTFSTLTVSNMSPEDSSIYLCSVVEGAGITEAFFGQGTRLTVV.

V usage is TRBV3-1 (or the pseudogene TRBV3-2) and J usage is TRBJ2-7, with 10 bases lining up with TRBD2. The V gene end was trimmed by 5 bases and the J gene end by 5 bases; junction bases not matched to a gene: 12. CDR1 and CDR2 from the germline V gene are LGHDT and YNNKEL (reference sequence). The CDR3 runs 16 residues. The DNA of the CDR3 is TGTGCCAGCAGCAAAAGAGGACTAGCGGCGATCGACGAGCAGTACTTC. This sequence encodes CASSKRGLAAIDEQYF.

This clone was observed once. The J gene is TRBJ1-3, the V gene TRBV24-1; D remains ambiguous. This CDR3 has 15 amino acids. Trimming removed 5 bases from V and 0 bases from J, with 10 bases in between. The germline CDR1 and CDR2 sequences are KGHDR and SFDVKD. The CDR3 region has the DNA TGTGCCACCAGTGCCCTTGGGCCCTCTGGAAACACCATATATTTT. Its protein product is CATSALGPSGNTIYF.

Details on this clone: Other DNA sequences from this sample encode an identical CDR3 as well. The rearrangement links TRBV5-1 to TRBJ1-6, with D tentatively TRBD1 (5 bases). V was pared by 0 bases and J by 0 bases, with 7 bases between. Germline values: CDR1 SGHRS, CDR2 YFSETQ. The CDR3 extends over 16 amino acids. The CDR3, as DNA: TGCGCCAGCAGCTTGGGTACAGGCTCCTATAATTCACCCCTCCACTTT. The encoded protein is CASSLGTGSYNSPLHF.

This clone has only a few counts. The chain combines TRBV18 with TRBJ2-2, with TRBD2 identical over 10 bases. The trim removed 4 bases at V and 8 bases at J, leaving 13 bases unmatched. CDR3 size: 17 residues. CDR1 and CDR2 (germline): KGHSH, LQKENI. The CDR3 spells CASSLVFGLADTGELFF. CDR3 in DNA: TGTGCCAGCTCACTTGTATTTGGACTAGCGGATACGGGGGAGCTGTTTTTT.

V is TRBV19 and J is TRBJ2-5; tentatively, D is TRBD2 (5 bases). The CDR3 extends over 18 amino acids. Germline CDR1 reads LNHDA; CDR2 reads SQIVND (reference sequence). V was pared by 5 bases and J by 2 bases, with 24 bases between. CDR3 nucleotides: TGTGCCAGTAGTTCCACCACCCGAGCGGAAGTCCCACAAGAGACCCAGTACTTC. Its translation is CASSSTTRAEVPQETQYF.

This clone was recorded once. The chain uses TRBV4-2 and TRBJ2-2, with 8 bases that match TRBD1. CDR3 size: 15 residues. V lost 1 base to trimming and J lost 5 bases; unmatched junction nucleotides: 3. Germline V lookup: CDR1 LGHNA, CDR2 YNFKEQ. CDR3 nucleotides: TGTGCCAGCAGCCAAGCCGGACAGGGAACCGGGGAGCTGTTTTTT. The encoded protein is CASSQAGQGTGELFF.

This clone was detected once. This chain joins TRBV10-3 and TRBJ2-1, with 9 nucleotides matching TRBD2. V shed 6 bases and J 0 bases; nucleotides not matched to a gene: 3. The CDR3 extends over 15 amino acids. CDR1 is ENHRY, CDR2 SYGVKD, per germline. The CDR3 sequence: CAIRNSGGSYNEQFF. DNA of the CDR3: TGTGCCATCAGGAATAGCGGGGGCTCCTACAATGAGCAGTTCTTC.

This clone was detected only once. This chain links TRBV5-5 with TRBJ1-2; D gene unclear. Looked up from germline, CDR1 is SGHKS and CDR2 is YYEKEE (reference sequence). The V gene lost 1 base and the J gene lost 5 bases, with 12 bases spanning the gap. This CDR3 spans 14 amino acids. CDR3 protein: CASSLYVRGYGYTF. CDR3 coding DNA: TGTGCCAGCAGCTTGTATGTCAGAGGATATGGCTACACCTTC.

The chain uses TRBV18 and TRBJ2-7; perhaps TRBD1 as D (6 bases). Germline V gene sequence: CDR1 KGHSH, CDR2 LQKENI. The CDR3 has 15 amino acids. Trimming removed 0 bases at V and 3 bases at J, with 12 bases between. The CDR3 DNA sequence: TGTGCCAGCTCACCACCCGGACAGACCCGCTACGAGCAGTACTTC. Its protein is CASSPPGQTRYEQYF.

This chain's CDR3 is CASSLTRLALYEQYF. The CDR3 nucleotides are TGTGCCAGCAGCCTAACCAGACTAGCTTTGTACGAGCAGTACTTC. The rearrangement links TRBV7-8 to TRBJ2-7; 7 nucleotides align to TRBD2. Germline CDR1 is SGHVS and CDR2 is FQNEAQ. Unmatched junction bases numbered 11, after V lost 5 bases and J lost 4 bases. The CDR3 is 15 amino acids. The variable domain in full, with the rest retrieved from reference TRBV7-8 and TRBJ2-7, is GAGVSQSPRYKVAKRGQDVALRCDPISGHVSLFWYQQALGQGPEFLTYFQNEAQLDKSGLPSDRFFAERPEGSVSTLKIQRTQQEDSAVYLCASSLTRLALYEQYFGPGTRLTVT.

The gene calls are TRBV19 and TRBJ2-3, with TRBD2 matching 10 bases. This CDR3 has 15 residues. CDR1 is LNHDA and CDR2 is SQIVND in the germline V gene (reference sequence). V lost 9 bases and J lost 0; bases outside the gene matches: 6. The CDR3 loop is CASSPAGGSTDTQYF. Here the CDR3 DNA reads TGTGCCAGCTCTCCAGCGGGAGGGAGCACAGATACGCAGTATTTT.

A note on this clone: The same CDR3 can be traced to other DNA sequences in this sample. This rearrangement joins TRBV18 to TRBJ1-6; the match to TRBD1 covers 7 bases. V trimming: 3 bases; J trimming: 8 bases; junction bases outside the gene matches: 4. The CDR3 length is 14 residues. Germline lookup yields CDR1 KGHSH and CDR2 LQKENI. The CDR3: CASSPTGFDSPLHF. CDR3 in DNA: TGTGCCAGCTCACCGACAGGGTTTGATTCACCCCTCCACTTT.

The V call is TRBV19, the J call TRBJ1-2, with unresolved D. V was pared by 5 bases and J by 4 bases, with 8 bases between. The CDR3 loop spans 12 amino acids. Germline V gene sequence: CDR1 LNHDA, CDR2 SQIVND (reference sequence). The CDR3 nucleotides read TGTGCCAGTAGTGATTGGGCCTATGGCTACACCTTC. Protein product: CASSDWAYGYTF. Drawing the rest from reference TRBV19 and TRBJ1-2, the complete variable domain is DGGITQSPKYLFRKEGQNVTLSCEQNLNHDAMYWYRQDPGQGLRLIYYSQIVNDFQKGDIAEGYSVSREKKESFPLTVTSAQKNPTAFYLCASSDWAYGYTFGSGTRLTVV.

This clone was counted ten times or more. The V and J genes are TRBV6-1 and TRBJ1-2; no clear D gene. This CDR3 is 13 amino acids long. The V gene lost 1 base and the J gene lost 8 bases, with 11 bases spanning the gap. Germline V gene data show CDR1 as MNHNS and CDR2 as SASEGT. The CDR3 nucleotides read TGTGCCAGCAGTGAAGGAGAGGCGGGAGGCTACACCTTC. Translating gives CASSEGEAGGYTF.

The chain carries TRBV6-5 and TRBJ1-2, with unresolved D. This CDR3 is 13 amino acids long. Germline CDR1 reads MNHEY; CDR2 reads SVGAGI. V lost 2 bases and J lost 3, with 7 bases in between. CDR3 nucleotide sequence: TGTGCCAGCAGTTACAGTCCGGACTATGGCTACACCTTC. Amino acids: CASSYSPDYGYTF.

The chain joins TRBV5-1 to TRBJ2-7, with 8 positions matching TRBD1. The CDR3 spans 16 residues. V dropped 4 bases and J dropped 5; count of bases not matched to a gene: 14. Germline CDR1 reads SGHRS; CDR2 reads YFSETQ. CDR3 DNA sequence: TGCGCCAGCAGCATGTACCAGGGGGCGATTCTCAACGAGCAGTACTTC. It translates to CASSMYQGAILNEQYF.

Here the CDR3 reads CASSYTAQGNYGYTF. The CDR3 DNA follows: TGTGCCAGCAGTTACACGGCACAGGGGAACTATGGCTACACCTTC. This chain joins TRBV6-5 and TRBJ1-2; 7 positions agree with TRBD1. This CDR3 is built from 15 residues. V was clipped by 2 bases and J by 2 bases; unmatched bases: 5. Germline V gene lookup returns CDR1 MNHEY and CDR2 SVGAGI.

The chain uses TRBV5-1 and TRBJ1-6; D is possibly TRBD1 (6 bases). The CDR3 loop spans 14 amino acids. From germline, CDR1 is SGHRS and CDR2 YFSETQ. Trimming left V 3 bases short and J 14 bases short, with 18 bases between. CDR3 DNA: TGCGCCAGCAGCTCGGGGACACCCCCTCGGGCCCTCCACTTT. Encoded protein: CASSSGTPPRALHF.

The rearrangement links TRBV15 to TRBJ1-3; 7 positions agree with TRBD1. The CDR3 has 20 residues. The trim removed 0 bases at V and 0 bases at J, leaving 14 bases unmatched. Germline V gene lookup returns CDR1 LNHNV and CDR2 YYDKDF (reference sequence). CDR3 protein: CATSRDDRAIWENSGNTIYF. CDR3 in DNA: TGTGCCACCAGCAGAGATGACAGGGCCATATGGGAAAACTCTGGAAACACCATATATTTT.

In DNA form, the CDR3 reads TGTGCCAGCAGCCCCATTGGGGGCTTGGGTGGCTACACCTTC. This translates into CASSPIGGLGGYTF. The V gene is TRBV7-6, the J gene TRBJ1-2, with D maybe TRBD1 (6 bases). The germline CDR1 and CDR2 sequences are SGHVS and FNYEAQ. V gave up 5 bases and J gave up 7 bases, with 17 bases separating them. This CDR3 comprises 14 residues.

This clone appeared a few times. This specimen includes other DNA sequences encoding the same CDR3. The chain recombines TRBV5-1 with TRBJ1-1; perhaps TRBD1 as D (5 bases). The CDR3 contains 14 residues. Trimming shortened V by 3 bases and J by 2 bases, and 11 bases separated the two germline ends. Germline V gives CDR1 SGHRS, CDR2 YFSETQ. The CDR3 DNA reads TGCGCCAGCAGCTCTACAGGAGTCAACACTGAAGCTTTCTTT. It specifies CASSSTGVNTEAFF.

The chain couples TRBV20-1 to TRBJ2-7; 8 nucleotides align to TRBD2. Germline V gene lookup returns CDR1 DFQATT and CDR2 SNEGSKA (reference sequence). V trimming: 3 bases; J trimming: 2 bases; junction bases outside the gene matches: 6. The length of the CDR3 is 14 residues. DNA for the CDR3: TGCAGTGCTAGTCGTGGCGGGGGGACCTACGAGCAGTACTTC. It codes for CSASRGGGTYEQYF.

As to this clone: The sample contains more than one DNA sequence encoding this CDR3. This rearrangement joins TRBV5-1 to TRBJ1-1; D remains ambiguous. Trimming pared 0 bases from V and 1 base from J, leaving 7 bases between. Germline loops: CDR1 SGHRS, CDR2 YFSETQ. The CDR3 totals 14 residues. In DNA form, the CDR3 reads TGCGCCAGCAGCTTGGCTCGGGGGAACACTGAAGCTTTCTTT. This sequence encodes CASSLARGNTEAFF. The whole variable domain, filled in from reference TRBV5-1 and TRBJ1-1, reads KAGVTQTPRYLIKTRGQQVTLSCSPISGHRSVSWYQQTPGQGLQFLFEYFSETQRNKGNFPGRFSGRQFSNSRSEMNVSTLELGDSALYLCASSLARGNTEAFFGQGTRLTVV.

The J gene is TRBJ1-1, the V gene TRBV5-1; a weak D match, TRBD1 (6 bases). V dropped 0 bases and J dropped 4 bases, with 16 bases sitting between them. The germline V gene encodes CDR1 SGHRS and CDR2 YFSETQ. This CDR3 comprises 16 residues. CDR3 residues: CASSLARGPGVTEAFF. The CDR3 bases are TGCGCCAGCAGCTTGGCTCGTGGGCCAGGGGTCACTGAAGCTTTCTTT.

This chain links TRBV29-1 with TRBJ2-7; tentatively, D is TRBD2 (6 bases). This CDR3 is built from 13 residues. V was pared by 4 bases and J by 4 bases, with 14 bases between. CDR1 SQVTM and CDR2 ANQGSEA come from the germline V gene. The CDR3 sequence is CSVGRGAGYEQYF. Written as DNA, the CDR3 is TGCAGCGTTGGGAGGGGCGCGGGTTACGAGCAGTACTTC.

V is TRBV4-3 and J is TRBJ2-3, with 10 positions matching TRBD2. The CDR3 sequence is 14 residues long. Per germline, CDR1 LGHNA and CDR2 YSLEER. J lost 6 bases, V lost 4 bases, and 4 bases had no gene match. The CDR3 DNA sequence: TGCGCCAGCAGCCCAGCGGGAGGGACCGATACGCAGTATTTT. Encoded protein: CASSPAGGTDTQYF.